A selection of T cell receptor beta chains follows, all from one sample in a study of cytomegalovirus exposure and HLA in healthy donors. Measured with immunoSEQ multiplex PCR; TCRdb has only the in-frame clones, and not every one. This sample carries roughly 34,000 clones, with more than 3.5% going to the ten biggest clones. The sample consisted of PBMCs. These receptors were collected from a woman between 40 and 50 years old in good health and CMV-seropositive. CDR3s include the opening cysteine and the closing phenylalanine or tryptophan. The D gene is left open where the match is weak.

d_call,j_call,v_call,cdr3_aa,cdr3_nt
NA,TRBJ2-3,TRBV11-3,CASSGRGSGGLTDTQYF,TGTGCCAGCAGCGGGAGAGGGAGCGGAGGGCTCACAGATACGCAGTATTTT
NA,TRBJ1-2,TRBV6-6,CASLQGAGYTF,TGTGCCAGCCTACAGGGAGCTGGCTACACCTTC
NA,TRBJ1-2,TRBV27,CASRDGGKSYGYTF,TGTGCCAGCAGGGACGGAGGGAAGAGCTATGGCTACACCTTC
NA,TRBJ2-3,TRBV27,CASRPLSTDTQYF,TGTGCCAGCAGGCCCCTAAGCACAGATACGCAGTATTTT
TRBD1,TRBJ2-2,TRBV6-5,CASSSTGERTGELFF,TGTGCCAGCAGTTCCACAGGGGAACGTACCGGGGAGCTGTTTTTT
NA,TRBJ1-2,TRBV28,CASTTGNNYGYTF,TGTGCCAGCACAACAGGAAATAACTATGGCTACACCTTC
NA,TRBJ2-5,TRBV30,CAWYGGVGTYETQYF,TGTGCCTGGTACGGGGGTGTTGGGACCTACGAGACCCAGTACTTC
TRBD1,TRBJ2-4,TRBV6-1,CASSAGGLNIQYF,TGTGCCAGCAGTGCAGGGGGCTTGAACATTCAGTACTTC
TRBD2,TRBJ2-3,TRBV6-1,CASSEVRAGSTDTQYF,TGTGCCAGCAGTGAAGTTCGAGCGGGAAGCACAGATACGCAGTATTTT
NA,TRBJ2-2,TRBV7-3,CASSLTSGELFF,TGTGCCAGCAGCTTAACCTCCGGGGAGCTGTTTTTT
TRBD1,TRBJ1-2,TRBV19,CASSIVRGPGYGYTF,TGTGCCAGTAGTATAGTTAGGGGGCCAGGCTATGGCTACACCTTC
TRBD2,TRBJ2-3,TRBV11-2,CASSFRLAGTDKQYF,TGTGCCAGCAGCTTTCGGCTAGCGGGCACAGATAAGCAGTATTTT
NA,TRBJ2-1,TRBV30,CAWSVGSSSDNEQFF,TGTGCCTGGAGTGTAGGATCTAGCTCCGACAATGAGCAGTTCTTC
TRBD2,TRBJ2-1,TRBV6-1,CASSERLAGYVYEQFF,TGTGCCAGCAGTGAACGACTAGCGGGATATGTGTATGAGCAGTTCTTC
TRBD2,TRBJ2-7,TRBV6-1,CASSGLAGDLGEQYF,TGTGCCAGCAGTGGACTAGCGGGAGATCTGGGCGAGCAGTACTTC
NA,TRBJ2-7,TRBV6-1,CASSEDYYTVYEQYF,TGTGCCAGCAGTGAAGATTACTATACGGTCTACGAGCAGTACTTC
TRBD1,TRBJ1-2,TRBV6-6,CASSRRGQGYYGYTF,TGTGCCAGCAGTCGCCGCGGACAGGGGTATTATGGCTACACCTTC
TRBD2,TRBJ2-3,TRBV7-6,CASSLRGDMREGDTQYF,TGTGCCAGCAGCTTAAGGGGGGATATGCGGGAGGGAGATACGCAGTATTTT
TRBD2,TRBJ2-3,TRBV4-2,CASSQDYKAGGADTQYF,TGTGCCAGCAGCCAAGATTACAAAGCGGGAGGTGCAGATACGCAGTATTTT
NA,TRBJ2-1,TRBV5-4,CASRVAALSYNEQFF,TGTGCCAGCAGGGTAGCGGCCCTCTCCTACAATGAGCAGTTCTTC